The entry below describes one T cell receptor (beta chain). The antigen is not known. The sample belongs to a study of cytomegalovirus exposure and HLA in healthy donors. In the study overall: Ancestry clustering placed 70% to 90% of around 400 genotyped donors in the Caucasian-associated cluster.

Findings and caveats of the study: A later analysis linked 15,000 to 20,000 TCR beta sequences to HLA alleles at 0.05 false discovery rate. The authors later found TCR association rates varying by HLA locus, with DRB1 most and HLA-C fewest. Donors were assumed by presence/absence analyses to have roughly uniform sequencing depth.

PCR amplification relied on 60 Vbeta primers (plus 13 Jbeta primers). Assay: immunoSEQ multiplex PCR; the TCRdb copy retains only in-frame clones and omits some. This sample has more than 95,000 clones, with roughly 86% found just once. This CDR3 region has 15 residues. Between the trimmed V and J ends, which lost 5 bases and 0 bases, there was a span of 10 bases. The germline gives CDR1 PRHDT, CDR2 FYEKMQ (reference sequence). Material: PBMCs. The chain carries TRBV13 and TRBJ2-2; D may be TRBD1 (6 bases). The clonotype was recovered from a man aged 18 to 29 in good health and CMV-seronegative. CDR3 in DNA: TGTGCCAGCAGCCCCGGACAGACGAACACCGGGGAGCTGTTTTTT. Translating it yields CASSPGQTNTGELFF.